This T cell receptor (beta chain) was retrieved from a study of blood T cells in healthy people across ages. Looking at the study overall: Through template switching, about one barcoded beta molecule was captured per two T cells, as measured in model experiments.

For the second PCR, which ran for 7 to 11 cycles, a sample-barcoded 5' primer and a J-beta primer mix were used. Each cDNA molecule, via a template-switch adaptor with 12 random nucleotides, was tagged. From the 5' RACE reads, TCRdb called clonotypes with MiXCR, one entry per CDR3 protein. The sample holds over 1,500,000 distinct CDR3 sequences, 30% to 40% seen once. The ends lost 5 bases at V and 5 bases at J; junction bases unmatched: 11. The CDR3 runs 15 residues. For this clonotype: Its matching antigen is unknown.

Whole-study results and caveats: TCR beta diversity, measured per million T cells, fell in a roughly linear way with age. Naive and antigen-experienced cells could not be conclusively compared, given unsorted PBMCs.

The sequencing input was blood. This TCR came from a human donor in good health. This sequence joins TRBV12-3 or TRBV12-4 and TRBJ2-5; 7 nucleotides agree with TRBD2. CDR3 region: CASSIADGLGETQYF. In nucleotides, the CDR3 is TGTGCCAGCAGTATCGCAGATGGACTAGGGGAGACCCAGTACTTC.